This TCR beta chain is from a study of T cell clonality in common variable immunodeficiency. Produced via immunoSEQ multiplex PCR; TCRdb's table is partial and in-frame only. The table lists around 19,000 clones, with no singletons. In the case of this clone: The antigen remains undetermined. The read terminates 3 residues ahead of where the CDR3 ends, so the germline J gene completes it.

General study results and limits: Common variable immunodeficiency TCR beta sequences reportedly had fewer deletions and N-nucleotide insertions.

The CDR3 has 15 residues. After removal of 3 bases from V and 6 bases from J, the junction contained 10 bases not matched to a gene. Germline V CDR1 and CDR2: KGHSH, LQKENI. The sequence was collected from a human donor with common variable immunodeficiency. The J gene is TRBJ1-1, the V gene TRBV18, with TRBD1 matching 7 bases. What was sequenced was peripheral blood mononuclear cells. CDR3 residues: CASSPPDREGPEAFF. The sequenced CDR3 bases are TGTGCCAGCTCACCGCCCGACAGGGAAGGACCTGAA.